The 32 T cell receptor beta chains presented below share a single source sample, sequenced in a study of T-cell memory formation after mild COVID-19. TCRdb re-called the 5' RACE reads with MiXCR, one entry per CDR3 protein. The sample includes 40,000 to 45,000 distinct CDR3 sequences, approximately 6.8% of them seen just once. Sequencing was carried out using PBMCs or a T cell subset sorted from them (not recorded which). Every receptor here comes from a man between 18 and 29 years old who had mild COVID-19 (a few samples of this study predate the infection). Cell type and time point are not known.

The V call is TRBV4-3, the J call TRBJ1-1; D is ambiguous. From germline, CDR1 is LGHNA and CDR2 YSLEER. The CDR3 is made up of 14 amino acids. V dropped 0 bases and J dropped 2 bases, with 7 bases sitting between them. CDR3 amino acids: CASSQESFNTEAFF. The CDR3 bases are TGCGCCAGCAGCCAAGAGTCCTTCAACACTGAAGCTTTCTTT.

This clonotype showed up just a few times. The V call is TRBV7-9, the J call TRBJ2-1; D is perhaps TRBD2 (5 bases). There are 14 residues in the CDR3. From germline, CDR1 is SEHNR and CDR2 FQNEAQ (reference sequence). Trimming removed 1 base from V and 6 bases from J, with 10 bases in between. The CDR3 DNA is TGTGCCAGCAGCTTAGTTGTGGCGGGCAATGAGCAGTTCTTC. Translated, it gives CASSLVVAGNEQFF.

This clonotype has only a few counts. This chain joins TRBV7-3 and TRBJ2-2; tentatively, D is TRBD1 (5 bases). CDR1 SGHTA and CDR2 FQGTGA come from the germline V gene. The CDR3 is 14 residues long. Trimming took off 3 bases at V and 5 bases at J, with 10 bases between the two ends. The CDR3 nucleotides read TGTGCCAGCAGCTTCCAAGCAGGGACCGGGGAGCTGTTTTTT. Its protein product is CASSFQAGTGELFF.

The chain's CDR3 is CASSLDPQETQYF. The DNA of the CDR3 is TGTGCCAGCAGCTTAGATCCCCAAGAGACCCAGTACTTC. This chain links TRBV7-6 with TRBJ2-5; D is undetermined. Per the germline V gene, CDR1 is SGHVS and CDR2 is FNYEAQ. The CDR3 is made up of 13 amino acids. Trimming removed 1 base at V and 1 base at J, with 4 bases between.

This clonotype was recorded a few times. The chain combines TRBV4-1 with TRBJ2-5; D gene unclear. This CDR3 spans 14 amino acids. Deletions cut 0 bases from V and 1 base from J, with 6 bases between. Germline CDR1 and CDR2: MGHRA and YSYEKL. CDR3 bases: TGCGCCAGCAGCCAAGAACCAGCCCAAGAGACCCAGTACTTC. It yields the protein CASSQEPAQETQYF.

This clonotype was recorded a few times. The chain links TRBV10-2 to TRBJ2-1; D uncertain. Trimming removed 3 bases at V and 10 bases at J, with 10 bases between. The CDR3 spans 12 residues. Germline CDR1 and CDR2: WSHSY and SAAADI. The CDR3 region has the DNA TGCGCCAGCAGTGAATACTCCAGGGAGCAGTTCTTC. Amino acids: CASSEYSREQFF.

V gene TRBV20-1 combines with J gene TRBJ2-7; TRBD2 is a possible D gene (6 bases). CDR1 and CDR2 from the germline V gene are DFQATT and SNEGSKA (reference sequence). The CDR3 is 13 amino acids. V was trimmed by 0 bases and J by 7 bases, leaving 13 bases between them. Here the CDR3 DNA reads TGCAGTGCTAGAGATGGGGCGCGGGGAGAGCAGTACTTC. Its translation: CSARDGARGEQYF.

This clonotype has more than one count but fewer than ten. This chain joins TRBV12-3 or TRBV12-4 and TRBJ1-5, with unresolved D. The CDR3 has 12 amino acids. The germline V and J ends were trimmed by 0 bases and 9 bases, with 6 bases remaining between them. The CDR3 DNA is TGTGCCAGCAGTTTAGCGGCCGGGCCCCAGCATTTT. Its protein product is CASSLAAGPQHF.

This clonotype was seen a handful of times. The chain uses TRBV7-2 and TRBJ1-5; D is undetermined. The V gene lost 3 bases and the J gene lost 5 bases, with 11 bases spanning the gap. The CDR3 is made up of 14 amino acids. Germline values: CDR1 SGHTA, CDR2 FQGNSA. In DNA form, the CDR3 reads TGTGCCAGCAGCTTCTCAGACACCGATCAGCCCCAGCATTTT. Its protein product is CASSFSDTDQPQHF.

The chain recombines TRBV20-1 with TRBJ2-7, with D perhaps given as TRBD1 or TRBD2 (6 bases each). The germline CDR1 and CDR2 sequences are DFQATT and SNEGSKA (reference sequence). The CDR3 runs to 15 residues. V was trimmed by 0 bases and J by 8 bases, leaving 20 bases between them. CDR3 nucleotide sequence: TGCAGTGCTAGAGATAGGGGCGATAGGGGGGACCAGCAGTACTTC. This sequence encodes CSARDRGDRGDQQYF.

This clonotype was recorded many times. The V gene is TRBV5-1, the J gene TRBJ2-1; TRBD1 matches at 9 bases. This CDR3 has 14 amino acids. Trimming at V came to 5 bases and at J to 4 bases, leaving 4 bases not matched to a gene. The germline gives CDR1 SGHRS, CDR2 YFSETQ. CDR3 coding DNA: TGCGCCAGCAGTCCGGGACAGGGTTACAATGAGCAGTTCTTC. This codes for CASSPGQGYNEQFF.

This clonotype was recorded at least ten times. The rearrangement links TRBV11-2 to TRBJ2-3; D ambiguous. This CDR3 has 16 amino acids. The V end was cut by 4 bases, the J end by 1 base, with 15 bases between. Germline CDR1 is SGHAT and CDR2 is FQNNGV. The CDR3 coding sequence is TGTGCCAGCAGCTCCACGCGAGGTCGTGGCACAGATACGCAGTATTTT. It translates to CASSSTRGRGTDTQYF.

Only a few counts were recorded for this clonotype. CDR3 residues: CSARENTGELFF. The DNA for the CDR3 is TGCAGTGCGCGGGAAAACACCGGGGAGCTGTTTTTT. The V gene is TRBV20-1, the J gene TRBJ2-2; possibly TRBD2 for D (6 bases). The V gene's germline CDR1 is DFQATT and CDR2 SNEGSKA (reference sequence). CDR3 size: 12 residues. Trimming removed 6 bases from V and 2 bases from J, with 7 bases in between.

As regards this clonotype: This clone may be a read error of a much larger clone one base away. The chain couples TRBV5-1 to TRBJ2-1; D could derive from TRBD1 or TRBD2 (5 bases each). The germline V gene encodes CDR1 SGHRS and CDR2 YFSETQ. The length of the CDR3 is 16 residues. The ends were cut back, 3 bases at V and 6 bases at J, with 19 bases in the middle. The CDR3 region has the DNA TGCGCCAGCAGCTCCTACGGGACGGAGAGTGTCAATGAGCAGTTCTTC. Protein sequence: CASSSYGTESVNEQFF.

This clonotype was recorded at least ten times. V usage is TRBV3-1 and J usage is TRBJ1-6; unclear D gene. CDR1 is LGHDT and CDR2 is YNNKEL in the germline V gene (reference sequence). Deletions cut 2 bases from V and 11 bases from J, with 7 bases between. The CDR3 totals 12 residues. The CDR3 region has the DNA TGTGCCAGCAGCCAACGTGGGACACCCCTCCACTTT. It yields the protein CASSQRGTPLHF.

This clonotype was counted ten times or more. The chain combines TRBV7-9 with TRBJ1-6; D ambiguous. CDR3 size: 14 residues. The V end lost 5 bases, the J end lost 6 bases, and 11 bases lay between the germline ends. Per germline, CDR1 SEHNR and CDR2 FQNEAQ (reference sequence). CDR3 sequence reads: CASSLWAPNSPLHF. CDR3 in DNA: TGTGCCAGCAGCCTCTGGGCCCCTAATTCACCCCTCCACTTT.

Here the CDR3 DNA reads TGTGCCAGCAGTCACCCCACGCGCCAGACGGATACGCAGTATTTT. It yields the protein CASSHPTRQTDTQYF. The chain recombines TRBV6-6 with TRBJ2-3; D is undetermined. V lost 5 bases and J lost 6, with 18 bases in between. CDR3 length equals 15 residues. Germline assignment: CDR1 MNHNY and CDR2 SVGAGI (reference sequence).

The CDR3 is CAISEEGPYNSPLHF. The CDR3 nucleotides are TGTGCCATCAGTGAGGAGGGTCCCTATAATTCACCCCTCCACTTT. This chain joins TRBV10-3 and TRBJ1-6; D unclear. This CDR3 has 15 residues. Germline assignment: CDR1 ENHRY and CDR2 SYGVKD. V lost 2 bases to trimming and J lost 2 bases, with 7 bases between them.

This clonotype was picked up a small number of times. The chain is built from TRBV9 and TRBJ2-7; TRBD2 is a possible D gene (6 bases). Germline-derived CDR1 and CDR2 are SGDLS and YYNGEE. With 4 bases removed from V and 2 bases from J, the gap between germline ends came to 16 bases. The CDR3 spans 15 residues. In DNA form, the CDR3 reads TGTGCCAGCAGCTTTTCCGGGACTGAGCCCTACGAGCAGTACTTC. Amino acids: CASSFSGTEPYEQYF.

The table lists this clonotype with a few counts. The V and J genes are TRBV20-1 and TRBJ2-3; possibly TRBD1 for D (6 bases). Trimming removed 4 bases at V and 4 bases at J, with 18 bases between. From germline, CDR1 is DFQATT and CDR2 SNEGSKA (reference sequence). The CDR3 has 15 residues. The CDR3 protein is CSATPAASGADTQYF. For the CDR3, the DNA is TGCAGTGCTACCCCAGCGGCCTCAGGGGCAGATACGCAGTATTTT.

This chain uses TRBV3-1 with TRBJ2-3; tentatively, D is TRBD1 (8 bases). This CDR3 has 17 residues. Trimming took off 4 bases at V and 4 bases at J, with 21 bases between the two ends. Germline CDR1 reads LGHDT; CDR2 reads YNNKEL (reference sequence). The CDR3 DNA sequence: TGTGCCAGCAGCCTCTACCTAGGACAGGGAGGGTCAGATACGCAGTATTTT. Translation: CASSLYLGQGGSDTQYF.

The genes are TRBV7-2 and TRBJ1-1; 9 bases are a match to TRBD1. The CDR3 runs 14 residues. Germline V lookup: CDR1 SGHTA, CDR2 FQGNSA. With 1 base clipped from V and 9 bases from J, the junction kept 6 bases outside the gene matches. CDR3 sequence reads: CASSLVTGGDKAFF. The CDR3, as DNA: TGTGCCAGCAGCTTAGTGACAGGGGGAGATAAAGCTTTCTTT.

This chain joins TRBV27 and TRBJ2-5; 7 positions match TRBD2. V trimming: 11 bases; J trimming: 5 bases; junction bases outside the gene matches: 11. CDR1 and CDR2 from the germline V gene are MNHEY and SMNVEV (reference sequence). This CDR3 is built from 13 residues. Here the CDR3 reads CASSSLRGETQYF. As DNA, the CDR3 is TGTGCCTCCTCGTCGTTGCGGGGGGAGACCCAGTACTTC.

This clonotype occurred a few times. The rearrangement uses TRBV2 and TRBJ2-7; D uncertain. Germline V CDR1 and CDR2: SNHLY, FYNNEI. This CDR3 region has 14 residues. The V end was cut by 1 base, the J end by 2 bases, with 9 bases between. CDR3 nucleotides: TGTGCCAGCAGTGAAGACTGGAATCCCTACGAGCAGTACTTC. This encodes CASSEDWNPYEQYF.

This chain connects TRBV7-2 to TRBJ2-2, with D possibly matching TRBD1 (5 bases). Trimming removed 5 bases from V and 4 bases from J, with 11 bases in between. Germline CDR1 reads SGHTA; CDR2 reads FQGNSA. The CDR3 contains 14 residues. The CDR3 nucleotides read TGTGCCAGCAGCATGAGACAGAGCACCGGGGAGCTGTTTTTT. It translates to CASSMRQSTGELFF.

J is TRBJ2-1 and V is TRBV7-6; D tentatively fits TRBD1 or TRBD2 (5 bases each). Per the germline V gene, CDR1 is SGHVS and CDR2 is FNYEAQ. The CDR3 spans 13 residues. Trimming stripped 0 bases from V and 9 bases from J, with 9 bases between. CDR3 in amino acids: CASSLAMGTEQFF. The DNA for the CDR3 is TGTGCCAGCAGCTTAGCGATGGGGACTGAGCAGTTCTTC. The full variable domain, rest sourced from reference TRBV7-6 and TRBJ2-1, is GAGVSQSPRYKVTKRGQDVALRCDPISGHVSLYWYRQALGQGPEFLTYFNYEAQQDKSGLPNDRFSAERPEGSISTLTIQRTEQRDSAMYRCASSLAMGTEQFFGPGTRLTVL.

This clonotype has just a few counts. V is TRBV4-3 and J is TRBJ1-1; unclear D gene. The CDR3 sequence is 15 residues long. CDR1 LGHNA and CDR2 YSLEER come from the germline V gene. Trimming shortened V by 0 bases and J by 5 bases, and 13 bases separated the two germline ends. CDR3: CASSQDRHQTTEAFF. The CDR3 DNA is TGCGCCAGCAGCCAAGATAGGCATCAGACGACTGAAGCTTTCTTT.

This chain uses TRBV6-2 or TRBV6-3 with TRBJ1-6; D gene ambiguous. Germline V gene lookup returns CDR1 MNHEY and CDR2 SVGEGT. The CDR3 extends over 11 amino acids. Trimming stripped 10 bases from V and 14 bases from J, with 15 bases between. The CDR3 sequence is CATPTSATLHF. In DNA, the CDR3 is TGTGCCACCCCGACCTCCGCCACCCTCCACTTT.

The chain employs TRBV20-1 and TRBJ2-3; D tentatively fits TRBD1 or TRBD2 (6 bases each). Germline V gene sequence: CDR1 DFQATT, CDR2 SNEGSKA (reference sequence). The CDR3 sequence is 14 residues long. Trimming shortened V by 0 bases and J by 6 bases, and 13 bases separated the two germline ends. CDR3 region: CSARDLGGLDTQYF. In nucleotides, the CDR3 is TGCAGTGCTAGAGATCTAGGGGGGTTGGATACGCAGTATTTT.

This clonotype was detected a few times. The rearrangement joins TRBV10-3 to TRBJ1-2; 7 positions match TRBD1. This CDR3 has 13 residues. V lost 5 bases, J lost 6 bases, and 6 bases stayed unmatched. Per germline, CDR1 ENHRY and CDR2 SYGVKD. CDR3 sequence reads: CAISPQQGNGYTF. DNA of the CDR3: TGTGCCATCAGTCCTCAACAGGGGAATGGCTACACCTTC.

The chain couples TRBV12-3 or TRBV12-4 to TRBJ1-3; D is uncertain. Trimming took off 2 bases at V and 4 bases at J, with 27 bases between the two ends. The CDR3 is 20 amino acids. CDR3 amino acids: CASSLRASSWGRGEGNTIYF. For the CDR3, the DNA is TGTGCCAGCAGTTTAAGAGCCTCTTCGTGGGGTCGCGGGGAGGGAAACACCATATATTTT.

This clonotype was observed many times. The chain is built from TRBV5-1 and TRBJ2-2; tentative D call: TRBD1 (6 bases). Deletions cut 3 bases from V and 1 base from J, with 10 bases between. CDR3 size: 15 residues. Germline CDR1 and CDR2: SGHRS and YFSETQ. The CDR3 region is CASSSGAVNTGELFF. The DNA for the CDR3 is TGCGCCAGCAGCTCAGGGGCCGTGAACACCGGGGAGCTGTTTTTT.